This is a list of T cell receptor beta chains from one sample in a study of glioma-infiltrating T cells. TCRdb processed the multiplex PCR reads anew with MiXCR; each CDR3 protein has one entry. The data hold approximately 45,000 distinct CDR3 sequences, with around 20% observed a single time. Sequencing was carried out using glioma tissue, nonneoplastic brain tissue, or PBMCs (not recorded which). The receptors come from a human donor with low-grade glioma or glioblastoma, undergoing nonglioma brain surgery, or in good health (not recorded which). Each CDR3 is given with its conserved first and last residue. The order of the fields is V gene, J gene, clone size, D gene, CDR3 DNA, CDR3 protein. A D gene is named only where the DNA matches it firmly. The listing skips clone size in some rows; elsewhere it reads once, few, many or a size class.

>TRBV27|TRBJ1-5|many|.
TGTGCCAGCAGTTTGGTAGCGGGCTTGGAGCAGCCCCAGCATTTT
CASSLVAGLEQPQHF
>TRBV19|TRBJ2-2|many|TRBD1
TGTGCCAGTAGTAGGCAGGGGGCAGTCACCGGGGAGCTGTTTTTT
CASSRQGAVTGELFF
>TRBV4-1|TRBJ1-3|many|TRBD1
TGCGCCAGCAGCCAAGCTCCGACAGGGACGGACACCATATATTTT
CASSQAPTGTDTIYF
>TRBV2|TRBJ2-7|.|.
TGTGCCAGCAGTAAACAGGGAACCTACGAGCAGTACTTC
CASSKQGTYEQYF
>TRBV20-1|TRBJ2-5|.|.
TGCAGTGCTAGTACATGGTGCGGTCGCGAGACCCAGTACTTC
CSASTWCGRETQYF
>TRBV12-3/TRBV12-4|TRBJ1-2|many|.
TGTGCCAGCAGTTCGGTACTTGGATCCTCGAATGGCTACACCTTC
CASSSVLGSSNGYTF
>TRBV25-1|TRBJ2-3|medium-sized|.
TGTGCCAGCAGCCAGGGTCGTACAGATACGCAGTATTTT
CASSQGRTDTQYF
>TRBV19|TRBJ2-7|.|TRBD1
TGTGCCAGTAGTGCGGGACAGGGCTACGAGCAGTACTTC
CASSAGQGYEQYF
>TRBV24-1|TRBJ1-5|many|.
TGTGCCACCAGTGACCCGAATCAGCCCCAGCATTTT
CATSDPNQPQHF
>TRBV4-1|TRBJ1-1|many|.
TGCGCCAGCAGCCAAGTGGAGACACTGAACACTGAAGCTTTCTTT
CASSQVETLNTEAFF
>TRBV19|TRBJ1-1|.|.
TGTGCCAGTAGTACCATCCCAGGGGCTGAAGCTTTCTTT
CASSTIPGAEAFF
>TRBV28|TRBJ1-2|many|TRBD1
TGTGCCAGCAGTTCATTGACAGGGATCTATGGCTACACCTTC
CASSSLTGIYGYTF
>TRBV6-1|TRBJ1-2|many|TRBD1
TGTGCCAGCAGTCCGGACAGGACTCTTAACTATGGCTACACCTTC
CASSPDRTLNYGYTF
>TRBV6-6|TRBJ2-1|.|.
TGTGCCAGCAGTTCCCCGGTAGCGAGAGAGGATGAGCGGTTCTTC
CASSSPVAREDERFF
>TRBV3-1|TRBJ2-7|few|.
TGTGCCAGCAGCCTCAGGGGCCACGAGCAGTACTTC
CASSLRGHEQYF